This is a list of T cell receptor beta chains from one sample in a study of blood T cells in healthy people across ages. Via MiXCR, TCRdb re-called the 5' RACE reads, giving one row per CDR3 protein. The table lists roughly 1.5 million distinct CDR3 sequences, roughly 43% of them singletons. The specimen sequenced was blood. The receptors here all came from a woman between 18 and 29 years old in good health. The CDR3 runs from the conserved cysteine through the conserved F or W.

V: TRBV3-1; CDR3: CASSQVQGARGYTF
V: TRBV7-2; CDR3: CASSPVPGHFSPQHF
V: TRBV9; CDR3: CASSVGVAGGNNEQFF
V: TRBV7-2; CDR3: CASSLGPGLARETQYF
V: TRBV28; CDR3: CASSSGQSYEQYF
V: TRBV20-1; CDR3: CSASDRTTYEQYF
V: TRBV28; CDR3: CASRLSVNTEAFF
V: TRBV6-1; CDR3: CASRDRGSHYYGYTF
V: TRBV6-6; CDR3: CAREPAGVGCEQYF
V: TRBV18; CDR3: CASSPRTSGTTSTDTQYF
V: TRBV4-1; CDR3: CASRLAGGLSNEQFF
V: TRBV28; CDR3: CASSFLAGYRAYEQYF
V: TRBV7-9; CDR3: CASSRDRDEQYF
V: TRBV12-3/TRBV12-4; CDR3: CASSFVVTDIYGYTF
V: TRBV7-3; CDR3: CASSTLGNYEQYF
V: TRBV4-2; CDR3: CASSQDRLIRPDTQYF
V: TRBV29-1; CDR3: CSVDVAAMAFF
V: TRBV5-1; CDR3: CASSPEGLVNYGYTF
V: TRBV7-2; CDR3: CASSPSIAGSYNEQFF
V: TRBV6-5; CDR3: CASRLAPWGSSYEQYF
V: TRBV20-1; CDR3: CSARDQGGGLNTEAFF
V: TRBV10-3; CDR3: CAISIRENYGYTF
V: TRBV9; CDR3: CASSVQGYNEKLFF
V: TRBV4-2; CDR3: CASSQGTSGSAEQFF
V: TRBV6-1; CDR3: CATLPGPSGANVLTF
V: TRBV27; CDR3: CASSSGPFGETQYF
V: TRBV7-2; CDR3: CASSLGAVAGALGEQFF
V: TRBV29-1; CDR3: CSVEKGRVETQYF